One sample yielded the 26 T cell receptor beta chains listed below, sequenced in a study of blood T cell repertoires in COVID-19. Only in-frame clones appear in the TCRdb table, and some are missing; sequencing was by immunoSEQ multiplex PCR. The sample includes about 240,000 clones, over 65% of them seen just once. The sequencing input was peripheral blood. These receptors were collected from a woman of 80 years or more with acute or convalescent COVID-19.

This clone turned up a few times. At one boundary the junction diverges from the germline segment, which might be a read error. This rearrangement joins TRBV5-5 to TRBJ2-7; D not resolved. There are 12 residues in the CDR3. The germline gives CDR1 SGHKS, CDR2 YYEKEE (reference sequence). In DNA form, the CDR3 reads TGTGCCAGCAGCTTGGGGAACTACGGGCAGTACTTC. Translating it yields CASSLGNYGQYF.

This clone has only a few counts. This chain joins TRBV24-1 and TRBJ1-5; D may be TRBD1 (6 bases). CDR3 length equals 17 residues. Between the trimmed V and J ends, which lost 9 bases and 1 base, there was a span of 21 bases. CDR1 KGHDR and CDR2 SFDVKD come from the germline V gene. The chain's CDR3 is CATGRTLQGRSNQPQHF. CDR3 bases: TGTGCCACCGGAAGAACTTTACAGGGTAGGAGCAATCAGCCCCAGCATTTT.

A few counts support this clone. V is TRBV6-1 and J is TRBJ2-1; D perhaps matches TRBD2 (6 bases). The CDR3 contains 11 residues. Between the trimmed V and J ends, which lost 3 bases and 13 bases, there was a span of 10 bases. The germline CDR1 and CDR2 sequences are MNHNS and SASEGT. This chain's CDR3 is CASSEGGAQFF. DNA for the CDR3: TGTGCCAGCAGTGAGGGGGGTGCCCAGTTCTTC.

The chain has TRBV7-3 and TRBJ2-2; D remains unclear. Trimming left V 4 bases short and J 6 bases short, with 9 bases between. The CDR3 is made up of 13 amino acids. CDR1 and CDR2 (germline): SGHTA, FQGTGA. Here the CDR3 DNA reads TGTGCCAGCAGCTCAGGCTGGGCCGGGGAGCTGTTTTTT. It is translated as CASSSGWAGELFF. Filled out from reference TRBV7-3 and TRBJ2-2, the complete variable domain reads GAGVSQTPSNKVTEKGKYVELRCDPISGHTALYWYRQSLGQGPEFLIYFQGTGAADDSGLPNDRFFAVRPEGSVSTLKIQRTERGDSAVYLCASSSGWAGELFFGEGSRLTVL.

The chain recombines TRBV10-3 with TRBJ2-7; tentative D call: TRBD1 (6 bases). Germline V gene sequence: CDR1 ENHRY, CDR2 SYGVKD. Trimming left V 5 bases short and J 5 bases short, with 7 bases between. CDR3 length: 11 residues. The CDR3 is CAISTGHEQYF. The CDR3 nucleotides are TGTGCCATCAGTACAGGGCACGAGCAGTACTTC.

The V call is TRBV14, the J call TRBJ2-7; 8 positions agree with TRBD2. Per the germline V gene, CDR1 is SGHDN and CDR2 is FVKESK. The trim removed 1 base at V and 2 bases at J, leaving 16 bases unmatched. The CDR3 totals 19 residues. The CDR3 DNA follows: TGTGCCAGCAGCCAAGCCCCCCCGGGAGGGCCAGCTTACACCTACGAGCAGTACTTC. Protein product: CASSQAPPGGPAYTYEQYF.

V and J are TRBV6-4 and TRBJ1-1, with 7 bases matching TRBD1. CDR1 is MRHNA, CDR2 SNTAGT, per germline. This CDR3 region has 19 residues. V lost 5 bases to trimming and J lost 1 base; unmatched junction nucleotides: 19. The CDR3: CASSTHIPKRTGRNTEAFF. The CDR3 DNA follows: TGTGCCAGCAGTACCCATATACCGAAACGGACAGGAAGGAACACTGAAGCTTTCTTT.

This chain joins TRBV28 and TRBJ2-7, with a possible D match to TRBD1 (6 bases). Trimming stripped 5 bases from V and 3 bases from J, with 17 bases between. The germline gives CDR1 MDHEN, CDR2 SYDVKM. The CDR3 has 15 amino acids. The DNA of the CDR3 is TGTGCCAGCAGTGGGGTGGGGGCAAATTTCTACGAGCAGTACTTC. Amino acid sequence: CASSGVGANFYEQYF. The variable domain in full, completed from reference TRBV28 and TRBJ2-7, reads DVKVTQSSRYLVKRTGEKVFLECVQDMDHENMFWYRQDPGLGLRLIYFSYDVKMKEKGDIPEGYSVSREKKERFSLILESASTNQTSMYLCASSGVGANFYEQYFGPGTRLTVT.

The chain employs TRBV4-1 and TRBJ1-2, with 7 bases fitting TRBD1. This CDR3 spans 14 amino acids. Germline V gives CDR1 MGHRA, CDR2 YSYEKL. J lost 8 bases, V lost 4 bases, and 10 bases had no gene match. The CDR3 is CASSLTDRAGGYTF. The CDR3 nucleotides read TGCGCCAGCAGCCTAACCGACAGGGCGGGGGGCTACACCTTC.

This clone was observed a few times. The gene calls are TRBV6-2 or TRBV6-3 and TRBJ2-2, with 9 positions matching TRBD2. Germline V CDR1 and CDR2: MNHEY, SVGEGT. CDR3 size: 16 residues. With V trimmed by 6 bases and J by 4 bases, 9 bases remained unmatched. The CDR3 loop is CASSLLRGLATGELFF. CDR3 nucleotide sequence: TGTGCCAGCAGCCTTCTGAGGGGACTAGCCACCGGGGAGCTGTTTTTT.

The genes are TRBV5-1 and TRBJ2-1; possible D gene TRBD2, 6 bases. Looked up from germline, CDR1 is SGHRS and CDR2 is YFSETQ. The CDR3 is 14 amino acids. V was shortened by 0 bases and J by 6 bases, with 10 bases between the two germline ends. In DNA form, the CDR3 reads TGCGCCAGCAGCTTGGATGGACTAACCAATGAGCAGTTCTTC. It specifies CASSLDGLTNEQFF.

The CDR3 loop reads CASSQTPDTGRYYGYTF. CDR3 DNA: TGTGCCAGCTCACAAACGCCGGACACTGGTCGGTACTATGGCTACACCTTC. The V gene is TRBV18, the J gene TRBJ1-2; tentative D call: TRBD1 (5 bases). Trimming pared 4 bases from V and 3 bases from J, leaving 21 bases between. CDR1 is KGHSH, CDR2 LQKENI, per germline. This CDR3 contains 17 residues.

This clone has a single count. This chain joins TRBV6-5 and TRBJ1-2; a weak D match, TRBD1 (5 bases). The V gene's germline CDR1 is MNHEY and CDR2 SVGAGI. The CDR3 spans 12 residues. Trimming removed 10 bases from V and 7 bases from J, with 16 bases in between. CDR3 DNA: TGTGCCACACAGGATTGGGCTTCTGGCTACACCTTC. This encodes CATQDWASGYTF.

The chain's CDR3 is CASSRETGINSPLHF. The CDR3 coding sequence is TGTGCCAGTAGTAGGGAGACAGGGATCAATTCACCCCTCCACTTT. This chain joins TRBV19 and TRBJ1-6, with 7 bases identical to TRBD1. From germline, CDR1 is LNHDA and CDR2 SQIVND (reference sequence). The CDR3 runs 15 residues. V shed 4 bases and J 7 bases; nucleotides not matched to a gene: 7.

The J gene is TRBJ2-2, the V gene TRBV29-1; possibly TRBD1 for D (6 bases). The CDR3 is 15 amino acids. CDR1 is SQVTM, CDR2 ANQGSEA, per germline. Trimming took 6 bases from V and 5 from J, leaving 19 bases between them. In DNA form, the CDR3 reads TGCAGCGTAATGGGGACACTCCCACGGACCGGGGAGCTGTTTTTT. Encoded protein: CSVMGTLPRTGELFF.

The chain joins TRBV10-2 to TRBJ2-1, with TRBD2 as a possible D gene (6 bases). The CDR3 is 13 amino acids. Trimming took 4 bases from V and 8 from J, leaving 12 bases between them. Germline V gene data show CDR1 as WSHSY and CDR2 as SAAADI. The CDR3 region has the DNA TGCGCCAGCAGTGTCGGGAGTTCCGATGAGCAGTTCTTC. Its translation: CASSVGSSDEQFF.

This clone appeared many times. The chain recombines TRBV5-1 with TRBJ1-1, with D possibly being TRBD1 (5 bases). CDR3 length: 16 residues. Germline loops: CDR1 SGHRS, CDR2 YFSETQ. The V and J ends lost 0 bases and 1 base respectively, with 13 bases between them. The CDR3 is CASSLGQPTKNTEAFF. Here the CDR3 DNA reads TGCGCCAGCAGCTTGGGACAGCCCACAAAGAACACTGAAGCTTTCTTT.

The rearrangement links TRBV4-2 to TRBJ2-1; 12 nucleotides match TRBD2. Trimming at V came to 10 bases and at J to 5 bases, leaving 6 bases not matched to a gene. Germline assignment: CDR1 LGHNA and CDR2 YNFKEQ. CDR3 size: 14 residues. The CDR3 loop is CATSSGRVNNEQFF. CDR3 bases: TGTGCCACTTCTAGCGGGAGGGTTAACAATGAGCAGTTCTTC.

The gene calls are TRBV18 and TRBJ1-2, with a weak D call TRBD1 (6 bases). Germline V CDR1 and CDR2: KGHSH, LQKENI. V was cut by 0 bases and J by 7 bases, with 12 bases left in between. The CDR3 runs to 14 residues. This chain's CDR3 is CASSPPGGAGGYTF. The CDR3 coding sequence is TGTGCCAGCTCACCACCGGGGGGGGCCGGTGGCTACACCTTC.

This clone has a single count. The V and J genes are TRBV5-1 and TRBJ1-4; D is unresolved. The CDR3 runs to 15 residues. Germline V gene lookup returns CDR1 SGHRS and CDR2 YFSETQ. V was shortened by 0 bases and J by 8 bases, with 14 bases between the two germline ends. This CDR3 reads CASSLERGHLEKLFF. The CDR3 DNA follows: TGCGCCAGCAGCTTGGAAAGAGGCCATCTCGAAAAACTGTTTTTT.

The chain couples TRBV6-1 to TRBJ1-2, with 9 nucleotides matching TRBD1. The CDR3 has 17 amino acids. Germline assignment: CDR1 MNHNS and CDR2 SASEGT. V lost 1 base to trimming and J lost 4 bases; unmatched junction nucleotides: 10. The CDR3 DNA reads TGTGCCAGCAGTGAAGGACGTACAGGGGGCGCAGGCTATGGCTACACCTTC. Amino acids: CASSEGRTGGAGYGYTF.

The chain couples TRBV6-6 to TRBJ2-7; 9 bases agree with TRBD1. CDR1 and CDR2 from the germline V gene are MNHNY and SVGAGI (reference sequence). This CDR3 comprises 17 residues. Losses at the gene ends were 5 bases for V and 3 bases for J; bases not matched to a gene: 14. For the CDR3, the DNA is TGTGCCAGCAGTCTAATAAGCCCCACAGGGGGCGACTACGAGCAGTACTTC. It yields the protein CASSLISPTGGDYEQYF.

The chain couples TRBV7-9 to TRBJ1-2; D unclear. From germline, CDR1 is SEHNR and CDR2 FQNEAQ (reference sequence). This CDR3 has 13 amino acids. V was shortened by 2 bases and J by 1 base, with 5 bases between the two germline ends. CDR3 amino acids: CASSLQDNYGYTF. CDR3 nucleotides: TGTGCCAGCAGCTTACAGGATAACTATGGCTACACCTTC. The full variable domain, rest sourced from reference TRBV7-9 and TRBJ1-2, is DTGVSQNPRHKITKRGQNVTFRCDPISEHNRLYWYRQTLGQGPEFLTYFQNEAQLEKSRLLSDRFSAERPKGSFSTLEIQRTEQGDSAMYLCASSLQDNYGYTFGSGTRLTVV.

In regard to this clone: This sample also contains other DNA sequences that code for the same CDR3. The chain is built from TRBV5-6 and TRBJ1-3; D remains unclear. The germline V gene encodes CDR1 SGHDT and CDR2 YYEEEE. Trimming removed 0 bases at V and 0 bases at J, with 7 bases between. This CDR3 is built from 15 residues. The CDR3 DNA reads TGTGCCAGCAGCTTGGCCGGGGTCTCTGGAAACACCATATATTTT. Its protein is CASSLAGVSGNTIYF.

This chain links TRBV3-1 (or the pseudogene TRBV3-2) with TRBJ1-1; D not resolved. V lost 10 bases and J lost 5, with 11 bases in between. This CDR3 has 11 amino acids. CDR1 is LGHDT and CDR2 is YNNKEL in the germline V gene (reference sequence). The CDR3 region is CATVRGTEAFF. The CDR3, as DNA: TGTGCCACCGTGAGAGGGACTGAAGCTTTCTTT.

The V and J genes are TRBV5-4 and TRBJ1-3, with a weak D call TRBD1 (5 bases). Trimming stripped 4 bases from V and 2 bases from J, with 10 bases between. This CDR3 comprises 14 residues. Looked up from germline, CDR1 is SGHNT and CDR2 is YYREEE (reference sequence). The DNA of the CDR3 is TGTGCCAGCAGCCCCCAGGGTGCTGGAAACACCATATATTTT. It codes for CASSPQGAGNTIYF.